This TCR beta chain was profiled in a study of T cells in narcolepsy. Overall study findings and caveats: Reportedly, autoreactive clonotypes were serially detected in patients' blood but not controls'. Some memory CD4+ repertoires had no autoreactive clone sequences.

On this clone: Its antigen is still unknown.

Germline CDR1 and CDR2: SGHDN and FVKESK. The CDR3 has 13 residues. The germline V and J ends were trimmed by 4 bases and 7 bases, with 8 bases remaining between them. Method: immunoSEQ multiplex PCR; TCRdb's copy keeps in-frame clones and lacks some. The sample lists 25,000 to 35,000 clones; 79% were seen once. This chain uses TRBV14 with TRBJ1-6; no clear D. Sequencing input: memory (CD45RA-) CD4+ T cells from blood. This clonotype was obtained from a human donor in good health. In DNA, the CDR3 is TGTGCCAGCAGCCCATTCGTAAATTCACCCCTCCACTTT. Encoded protein: CASSPFVNSPLHF.